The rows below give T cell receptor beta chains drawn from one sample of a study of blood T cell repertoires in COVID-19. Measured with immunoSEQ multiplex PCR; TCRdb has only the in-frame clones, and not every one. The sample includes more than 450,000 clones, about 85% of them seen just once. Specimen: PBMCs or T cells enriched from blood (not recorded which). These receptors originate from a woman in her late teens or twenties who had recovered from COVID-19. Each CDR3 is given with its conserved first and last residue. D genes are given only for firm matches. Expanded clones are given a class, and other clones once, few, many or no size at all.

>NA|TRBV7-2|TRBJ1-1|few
TGTGCCAGCGCGCCGCGCGGCCTGAACACTGAAGCTTTCTTT
CASAPRGLNTEAFF
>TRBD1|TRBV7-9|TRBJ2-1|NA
TGTGCCAGCAGCTCCGGTCGACAGGGGGGAATAGGTGAGCAGTTCTTC
CASSSGRQGGIGEQFF
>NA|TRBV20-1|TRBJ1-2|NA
TGCAGTGCCGGGCGGGGGGATGGCTACACCTTC
CSAGRGDGYTF
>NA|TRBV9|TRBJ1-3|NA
TGTGCCAGCAGCCCAGGGACTTCGGGGTACTCTGGAAACACCATATATTTT
CASSPGTSGYSGNTIYF
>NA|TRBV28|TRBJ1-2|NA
TGTGCCAGCCGGTTCATCGGTGGCTACACCTTC
CASRFIGGYTF
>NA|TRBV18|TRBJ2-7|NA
TGTGCCAGCTCACCGTCGGGGGGCACCTACGAGCAGTACTTC
CASSPSGGTYEQYF
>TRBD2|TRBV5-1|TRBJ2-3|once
TGCGCCAGCAGCGTTGGCTGGGCGACTAGCGGGATGGTGGATACGCAGTATTTT
CASSVGWATSGMVDTQYF
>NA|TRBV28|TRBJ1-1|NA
TGTGCCAGCAGCGTCTCGAACACTGAAGCTTTCTTT
CASSVSNTEAFF
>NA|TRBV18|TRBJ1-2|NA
TGTGCCAGCTCACCACCGGCGGGGGACTATGGCTACACCTTC
CASSPPAGDYGYTF
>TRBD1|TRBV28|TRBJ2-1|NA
TGTGCCAGCAGTTTGCCGCAGGGGGCGAATGAGCAGTTCTTC
CASSLPQGANEQFF
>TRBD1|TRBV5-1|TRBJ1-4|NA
TGCGCCAGCAGCTTGCCCTGGCCCCCGGGACAGGGTGTCTCGGGAAAACTGTTTTTT
CASSLPWPPGQGVSGKLFF
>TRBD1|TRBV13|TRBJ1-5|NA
TGTGCCAGCAGCTCCGGGACAGGGGGAAATCAGCCCCAGCATTTT
CASSSGTGGNQPQHF
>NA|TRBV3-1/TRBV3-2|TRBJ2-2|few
TGTGCCAGCAGTCTGGACTCCTCGAACACCGGGGAGCTGTTTTTT
CASSLDSSNTGELFF
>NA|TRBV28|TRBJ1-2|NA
TGTGCCAGCAGTTTTAGGGGCTTTGGCTACACCTTC
CASSFRGFGYTF
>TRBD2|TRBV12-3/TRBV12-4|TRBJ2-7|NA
TGTGCCAGCAGTTTGGCCCGGGGGGAAGAGCAGTACTTC
CASSLARGEEQYF
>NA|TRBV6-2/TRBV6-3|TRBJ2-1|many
TGTGCCAGCAGTTATAGTTACCCCAATGAGCAGTTCTTC
CASSYSYPNEQFF
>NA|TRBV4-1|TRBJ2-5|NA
TGCGCCAGCAGCCAAGATCCGGGCGCAGCGGAAGAGACCCAGTACTTC
CASSQDPGAAEETQYF
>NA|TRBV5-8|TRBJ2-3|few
TGTGCCAGCAGCTTTCGGCCAGGGGGCACAGATACGCAGTATTTT
CASSFRPGGTDTQYF
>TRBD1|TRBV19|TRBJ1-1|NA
TGTGCCAGTACCCCGGACAGGTACACTGAAGCTTTCTTT
CASTPDRYTEAFF
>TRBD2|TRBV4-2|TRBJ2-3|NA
TGTGCCAGCAGCCAAGAGAACCTAGCGGGGGATACGCAGTATTTT
CASSQENLAGDTQYF
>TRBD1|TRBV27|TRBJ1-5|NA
TGTGCCAGCAGTGCTCGGCCGGGACAGCCTAATCAGCCCCAGCATTTT
CASSARPGQPNQPQHF
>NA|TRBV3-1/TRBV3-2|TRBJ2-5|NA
TGTGCCAGCAGCCAAGATATCTCAGAACCTAGTCTCCAAGAGACCCAGTACTTC
CASSQDISEPSLQETQYF
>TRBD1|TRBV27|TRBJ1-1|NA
TGTGCCAGCAGTCGTGACAGGGGTACTGAAGCTTTCTTT
CASSRDRGTEAFF
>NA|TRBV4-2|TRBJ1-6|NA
TGTGCCAGCGCTGGGCAGGGAAGGAGTTCACCCCTCCACTTT
CASAGQGRSSPLHF
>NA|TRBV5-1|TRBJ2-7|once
TGCGCCAGCAGCTTGACAGCCCCCTACGAGCAGTACTTC
CASSLTAPYEQYF
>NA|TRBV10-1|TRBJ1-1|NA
TGCGCCAGCAGTGAGTCACGGGTACTGAACACTGAAGCTTTCTTT
CASSESRVLNTEAFF
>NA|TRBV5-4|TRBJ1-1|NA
TGTGCCAGCAGATCTGAGGCTGGGGAAGCTTTCTTT
CASRSEAGEAFF
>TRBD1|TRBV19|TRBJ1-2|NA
TGTGCCAGTCAGCCTACACCGGGACAGATAATTTATGGCTACACCTTC
CASQPTPGQIIYGYTF
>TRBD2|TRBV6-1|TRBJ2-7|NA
TGTGCCAGCAGGGGAGTAGCGGGGGACCACGAGCAGTACTTC
CASRGVAGDHEQYF
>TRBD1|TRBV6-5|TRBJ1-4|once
TGTGCCAGCAGTAAAACAGGGGGAGTGGGCGAAAAACTGTTTTTT
CASSKTGGVGEKLFF
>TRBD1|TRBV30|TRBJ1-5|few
TGTGCCTGGAGTCCGGGACAGGGTGGCAATCAGCCCCAGCATTTT
CAWSPGQGGNQPQHF
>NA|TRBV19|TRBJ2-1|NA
TGTGCCAGTAAATCCGCGGGTTCCTACAATGAGCAGTTCTTC
CASKSAGSYNEQFF
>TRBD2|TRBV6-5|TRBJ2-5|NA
TGTGCCAGCAGTTCTGCCATAGCGGGGGAAGAGACCCAGTACTTC
CASSSAIAGEETQYF
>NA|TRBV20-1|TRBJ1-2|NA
TGCAGTGCTAGCCTGGAGTCGGGCTACACCTTC
CSASLESGYTF
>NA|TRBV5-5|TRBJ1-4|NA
TGTGCCAGCAGCTTGGGGGCCCTGAGGGATGAAAAACTGTTTTTT
CASSLGALRDEKLFF
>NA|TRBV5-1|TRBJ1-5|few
TGCGCCAGCAGCTTGGCCCCGGACAGCGACAATCAGCCCCAGCATTTT
CASSLAPDSDNQPQHF
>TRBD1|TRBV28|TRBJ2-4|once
TGTGCCAGCAGGCTTGACAGGGATTTCAACATTCAGTACTTC
CASRLDRDFNIQYF
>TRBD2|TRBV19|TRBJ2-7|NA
TGTGCCAGTAGTGCGGGGGGCTCCTACGAGCAGTACTTC
CASSAGGSYEQYF
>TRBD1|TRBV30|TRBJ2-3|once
TGTGCCTGGAGTGAGGGAGACAGGGAAGGTACGCAGTATTTT
CAWSEGDREGTQYF
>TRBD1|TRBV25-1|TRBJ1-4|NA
TGTGCCAGCAGGGGACAGATTAATGAAAAACTGTTTTTT
CASRGQINEKLFF